These 20 T cell receptor beta chains share one sample of origin, sequenced in a study of T-cell reconstitution after alpha-beta-depleted transplantation in children. For TCRbeta, the library was prepared with unique molecular identifiers. A single record per CDR3 protein comes from TCRdb applying MiXCR to the PCR reads. The top ten hold approximately 5% of the sample, which has about 230,000 distinct CDR3 sequences, over 9.5% seen once. This material consisted of PBMCs from the stem cell graft donor, taken from the stem cell graft. The origin of the receptors is a human donor who donated a stem cell graft to a child with SCID.

Only a few counts were recorded for this clonotype. The genes are TRBV20-1 and TRBJ1-6, with 8 bases fitting TRBD1. Looked up from germline, CDR1 is DFQATT and CDR2 is SNEGSKA (reference sequence). CDR3 length: 15 residues. V lost 4 bases and J lost 6; bases outside the gene matches: 8. The CDR3 here is CSATTYGQGNSPLHF. CDR3 sequence (DNA): TGCAGTGCTACAACCTACGGACAGGGTAATTCACCCCTCCACTTT.

In its sample, this clonotype was seen many times. This rearrangement joins TRBV20-1 to TRBJ2-5; D remains unclear. The length of the CDR3 is 11 residues. Trimming left V 3 bases short and J 1 base short, with 3 bases between. The germline CDR1 and CDR2 sequences are DFQATT and SNEGSKA (reference sequence). Here the CDR3 DNA reads TGCAGTGCTAGCGGCCAAGAGACCCAGTACTTC. Translating it yields CSASGQETQYF.

The chain employs TRBV6-1 and TRBJ2-3; the D gene is possibly TRBD1 (6 bases). V lost 11 bases to trimming and J lost 3 bases, with 21 bases between them. Germline V gene lookup returns CDR1 MNHNS and CDR2 SASEGT. The CDR3 runs to 15 residues. CDR3 region: CAGSGDPEVTDTQYF. The CDR3 DNA is TGTGCCGGTTCAGGGGACCCAGAGGTAACAGATACGCAGTATTTT.

A remark on this clonotype: The conserved phenylalanine or tryptophan is not found at the CDR3 terminus, so this likely reflects a read error. V gene TRBV5-1 combines with J gene TRBJ2-7; possibly TRBD1 for D (5 bases). Germline CDR1 is SGHRS and CDR2 is YFSETQ. The CDR3 is 15 residues long. CDR3 sequence (DNA): TGCGCCACCAGCGTTACAGGCCGTCGCTCCTACGAGCAGTACTCC. Encoded protein: CATSVTGRRSYEQYS.

The rearrangement joins TRBV6-5 to TRBJ1-1, with 7 bases fitting TRBD1. The CDR3 length is 16 residues. The V and J ends lost 0 bases and 2 bases, in that order; junction bases with no gene match: 6. Germline CDR1 is MNHEY and CDR2 is SVGAGI. CDR3 nucleotide sequence: TGTGCCAGCAGTTACTCTCTCGGGACAGCCAACACTGAAGCTTTCTTT. Translated: CASSYSLGTANTEAFF.

This clonotype was detected many times. This chain links TRBV5-5 with TRBJ2-2, with TRBD2 matching 9 bases. Germline lookup yields CDR1 SGHKS and CDR2 YYEKEE (reference sequence). CDR3 size: 16 residues. Germline trimming cut 0 bases from V and 8 bases from J; bases unmatched to any gene: 8. The CDR3 sequence is CASSLEGGGVSGELFF. The CDR3 DNA is TGTGCCAGCAGCTTGGAAGGCGGGGGGGTATCGGGGGAGCTGTTTTTT.

This clonotype was found many times. This rearrangement joins TRBV10-3 to TRBJ1-6; 8 bases align to TRBD1. This CDR3 spans 14 amino acids. The germline gives CDR1 ENHRY, CDR2 SYGVKD. After removal of 5 bases from V and 10 bases from J, the junction contained 7 bases not matched to a gene. CDR3 region: CAISPGQGESPLHF. The CDR3 DNA follows: TGTGCCATCAGTCCAGGACAGGGCGAGTCACCCCTCCACTTT.

This clonotype came up many times. V gene TRBV7-9 combines with J gene TRBJ2-7, with 8 nucleotides matching TRBD1. V trimming: 3 bases; J trimming: 1 base; junction bases outside the gene matches: 2. This CDR3 is 14 amino acids long. CDR1 SEHNR and CDR2 FQNEAQ come from the germline V gene (reference sequence). The DNA for the CDR3 is TGTGCCAGCAGCTTGACAGGGGTTTCCTACGAGCAGTACTTC. Translating gives CASSLTGVSYEQYF.

This clonotype was counted many times. V gene TRBV7-2 combines with J gene TRBJ2-4; D may be TRBD1 or TRBD2 (5 bases each). Germline-derived CDR1 and CDR2 are SGHTA and FQGNSA. V lost 3 bases to trimming and J lost 5 bases, with 11 bases between them. The CDR3 loop spans 14 amino acids. The CDR3 sequence is CASSFSRDQNIQYF. As DNA, the CDR3 is TGTGCCAGCAGCTTCTCCAGGGACCAAAACATTCAGTACTTC.

This clonotype was observed at least ten times. The chain uses TRBV12-3 or TRBV12-4 and TRBJ2-3; D is possibly TRBD2 (7 bases). The CDR3 consists of 15 residues. The V end was cut by 6 bases, the J end by 2 bases, with 15 bases between. The CDR3 sequence is CASRPERGATDTQYF. The CDR3 bases are TGTGCCAGCAGGCCGGAACGGGGGGCCACAGATACGCAGTATTTT.

This clonotype was detected many times. The CDR3 is CASRTGGAYNEQFF. The CDR3 nucleotides read TGTGCCAGCAGAACCGGGGGGGCCTACAATGAGCAGTTCTTC. V gene TRBV11-2 combines with J gene TRBJ2-1, with 8 bases lining up with TRBD2. The germline gives CDR1 SGHAT, CDR2 FQNNGV. The CDR3 totals 14 residues. Losses at the gene ends were 6 bases for V and 2 bases for J; bases not matched to a gene: 3.

This clonotype came up many times. This rearrangement joins TRBV5-1 to TRBJ1-4; either TRBD1 or TRBD2 may fit D (5 bases each). The J call may be mistaken, given a closer DNA end match to TRBJ2-2. The CDR3 has 14 amino acids. CDR1 SGHRS and CDR2 YFSETQ come from the germline V gene. In DNA form, the CDR3 reads TGCGCCAGCAGCTTGTTCGGGGCGGCTAGGGAGCTGTTTTTT. Protein product: CASSLFGAARELFF.

Comment on this clonotype: A read error may be the cause here, since a much bigger clone is one base away. CDR3 region: CSARPGDSNHPQHF. DNA for the CDR3: TGCAGTGCTCGCCCGGGGGACAGCAATCACCCCCAGCATTTT. This sequence joins TRBV20-1 and TRBJ1-5, with 7 nucleotides matching TRBD1. The CDR3 totals 14 residues. From germline, CDR1 is DFQATT and CDR2 SNEGSKA (reference sequence).

This clonotype was detected ten times or more. This chain joins TRBV12-3 or TRBV12-4 and TRBJ2-3; D may be TRBD2 (5 bases). Deletions cut 5 bases from V and 1 base from J, with 7 bases between. This CDR3 has 13 amino acids. Here the CDR3 reads CASSPGGTDTQYF. The CDR3, as DNA: TGTGCCAGCAGTCCCGGGGGCACAGATACGCAGTATTTT.

This clonotype was seen many times. The V gene is TRBV5-6, the J gene TRBJ2-2; D not resolved. CDR3 length equals 16 residues. Trimming took 1 base from V and 1 from J, leaving 11 bases between them. Per germline, CDR1 SGHDT and CDR2 YYEEEE. The CDR3 coding sequence is TGTGCCAGCAGCTTGAAGAGAGACTTGAACACCGGGGAGCTGTTTTTT. Translated: CASSLKRDLNTGELFF.

This clonotype has more than one count but fewer than ten. V and J are TRBV6-5 and TRBJ1-1; D is possibly TRBD1 (6 bases). V lost 0 bases to trimming and J lost 3 bases, with 14 bases between them. Per germline, CDR1 MNHEY and CDR2 SVGAGI. The CDR3 has 16 residues. CDR3 bases: TGTGCCAGCAGTTACTCGGACCCCAGGGGCGACACTGAAGCTTTCTTT. As protein: CASSYSDPRGDTEAFF.

This clonotype was recorded at least ten times. V gene TRBV5-1 combines with J gene TRBJ2-5; D remains ambiguous. Looked up from germline, CDR1 is SGHRS and CDR2 is YFSETQ. CDR3 length equals 14 residues. Trimming took off 0 bases at V and 5 bases at J, with 11 bases between the two ends. CDR3: CASSLDFSAETQYF. As DNA, the CDR3 is TGCGCCAGCAGCTTGGATTTCTCCGCGGAGACCCAGTACTTC.

This clonotype was observed many times. The chain carries TRBV7-9 and TRBJ1-4; the match to TRBD1 covers 12 bases. V trimming: 3 bases; J trimming: 5 bases; junction bases outside the gene matches: 1. Germline V gene sequence: CDR1 SEHNR, CDR2 FQNEAQ (reference sequence). CDR3 size: 15 residues. Here the CDR3 DNA reads TGTGCCAGCAGCTTGGGACAGGGGGCGAATGAAAAACTGTTTTTT. It translates to CASSLGQGANEKLFF.

This clonotype was observed many times. V is TRBV24-1 and J is TRBJ2-1; TRBD1 matches 7 bases. The CDR3 has 16 amino acids. Germline loops: CDR1 KGHDR, CDR2 SFDVKD. The J segment lost 6 bases and the V segment lost 4 bases, leaving 11 bases of the junction unmatched. The CDR3 nucleotides are TGTGCCACCAGTGACTCCGGGACAGTCTCTCGCAATGAGCAGTTCTTC. It encodes CATSDSGTVSRNEQFF.

At least ten counts were recorded for this clonotype. The rearrangement joins TRBV12-3 or TRBV12-4 to TRBJ2-5; D unresolved. The CDR3 runs to 15 residues. The V end lost 5 bases, the J end lost 5 bases, and 18 bases lay between the germline ends. The CDR3, as DNA: TGTGCCAGCAGTCGTGCGGAGCCCCGGCGGGAGACCCAGTACTTC. It specifies CASSRAEPRRETQYF.